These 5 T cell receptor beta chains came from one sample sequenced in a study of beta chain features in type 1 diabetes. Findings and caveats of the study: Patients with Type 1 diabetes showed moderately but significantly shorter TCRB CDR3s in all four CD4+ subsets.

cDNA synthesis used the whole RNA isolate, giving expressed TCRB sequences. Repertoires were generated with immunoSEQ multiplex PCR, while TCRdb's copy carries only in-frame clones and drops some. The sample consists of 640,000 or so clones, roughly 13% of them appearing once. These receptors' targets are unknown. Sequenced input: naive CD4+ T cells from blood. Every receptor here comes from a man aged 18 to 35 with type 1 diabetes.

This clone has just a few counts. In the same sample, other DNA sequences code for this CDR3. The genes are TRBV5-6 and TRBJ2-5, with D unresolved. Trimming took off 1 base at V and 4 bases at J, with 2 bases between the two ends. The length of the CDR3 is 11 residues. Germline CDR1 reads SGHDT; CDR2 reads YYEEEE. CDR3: CASSLRETQYF. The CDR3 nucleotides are TGTGCCAGCAGCTTGCGAGAGACCCAGTACTTC.

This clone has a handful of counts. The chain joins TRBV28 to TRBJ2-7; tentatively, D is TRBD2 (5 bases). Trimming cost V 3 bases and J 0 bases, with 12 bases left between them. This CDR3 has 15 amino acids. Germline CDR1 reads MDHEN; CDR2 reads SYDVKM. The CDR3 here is CASSLASGSSYEQYF. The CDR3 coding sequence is TGTGCCAGCAGTTTGGCGAGCGGAAGCTCCTACGAGCAGTACTTC.

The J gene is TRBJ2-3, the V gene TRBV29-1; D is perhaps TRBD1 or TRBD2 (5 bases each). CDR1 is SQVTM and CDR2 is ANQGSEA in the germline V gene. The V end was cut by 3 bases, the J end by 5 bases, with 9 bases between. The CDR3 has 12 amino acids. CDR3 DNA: TGCAGCGTTGACCGGGACCGAGATACGCAGTATTTT. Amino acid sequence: CSVDRDRDTQYF.

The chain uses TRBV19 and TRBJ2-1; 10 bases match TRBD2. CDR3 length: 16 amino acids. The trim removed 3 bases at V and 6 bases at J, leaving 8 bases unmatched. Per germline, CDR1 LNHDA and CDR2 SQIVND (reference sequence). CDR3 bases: TGTGCCAGTAGTATCGACTTGAGCGGGAGGGCCAATGAGCAGTTCTTC. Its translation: CASSIDLSGRANEQFF.

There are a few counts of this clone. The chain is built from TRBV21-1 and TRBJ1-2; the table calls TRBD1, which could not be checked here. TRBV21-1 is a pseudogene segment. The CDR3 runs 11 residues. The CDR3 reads CASSISGDYTF. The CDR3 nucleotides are TGTGCCAGCAGCATTTCAGGGGATTACACCTTC.